One and the same sample provided the 22 T cell receptor beta chains below, sequenced in a study of tumor-infiltrating lymphocytes in primary liver carcinoma. Blood RNA was derived from unsorted whole blood, and germline DNA was extracted too. Researchers generated TCR beta cDNA from around 510 ng of total RNA, relying on a constant-region primer. TCR beta libraries came from three nested multiplex PCR rounds using slightly modified ARM-PCR. Each of the first two PCR rounds ran nine to ten cycles with TRBV1-TRBV30 forward and C-beta reverse primers. TCRdb called the multiplex PCR reads again in MiXCR, with one record for every CDR3 protein. Found here are about 330,000 distinct CDR3 sequences, less than 75% of them singletons; the top ten hold about 6.5%. Material for sequencing was peripheral blood. Receptors originate from a man between 40 and 49 years old with primary liver carcinoma and hepatitis B virus infection.

Of note for this clonotype: A read error may account for a junction end that differs from germline. The chain joins TRBV4-1 to TRBJ1-2; D remains ambiguous. CDR1 and CDR2 (germline): MGHRA, YSYEKL. CDR3 length: 14 amino acids. The CDR3 loop is CASSQVDGNYGCTF. CDR3 coding DNA: TGCGCCAGCAGCCAGGTGGACGGGAACTATGGCTGCACCTTC.

This clonotype was detected many times. The DNA of the CDR3 is TGTGCCAGCCGTCTCAGTGAAATTAATTCCTACGAGCAGTACTTC. Protein: CASRLSEINSYEQYF. The chain links TRBV6-5 to TRBJ2-7; D call uncertain. Germline CDR1 reads MNHEY; CDR2 reads SVGAGI. The V end lost 8 bases, the J end lost 1 base, and 18 bases lay between the germline ends. CDR3 length equals 15 residues.

A word on this clonotype: Being one base from a much bigger clone, this may be a read error. The chain is built from TRBV29-1 and TRBJ2-7, with D perhaps being TRBD1 or TRBD2 (5 bases each). The CDR3 totals 12 residues. Germline lookup yields CDR1 SQVTM and CDR2 ANQGSEA. Trimming pared 3 bases from V and 2 bases from J, leaving 8 bases between. In DNA form, the CDR3 reads TGCAGCGTTGAGGTGGGGGCCTACGAGCAGTACGTC. Amino acids: CSVEVGAYEQYV.

Of note for this clonotype: One end of the junction fails to match germline, which may point to a read error. The chain uses TRBV11-2 and TRBJ2-2; 8 positions match TRBD1. The CDR3 consists of 17 residues. Germline CDR1 is SGHAT and CDR2 is FQNNGV. The CDR3 nucleotides are TGTGCCAGCAGCTCATTCGACAGGGGCGCGAACACCGGGGAACTGTTTTTT. Protein: CASSSFDRGANTGELFF.

As concerns this clonotype: One end of the junction is discordant with germline, which a read error may explain. The CDR3 here is CASNPNPSLVNNEQFF. The CDR3 DNA is TGTGCCAGCAACCCCAACCCCAGCCTAGTAAACAATGAGCAATTCTTC. The chain employs TRBV11-2 and TRBJ2-1; no clear D gene. The CDR3 length is 16 residues. Germline V lookup: CDR1 SGHAT, CDR2 FQNNGV.

Remarks on this clonotype: A much larger clone differs from this one at a single base, so this may be a read error. The chain combines TRBV6-1 with TRBJ2-1; 7 bases line up with TRBD2. Germline V CDR1 and CDR2: MNHNS, SASEGT. This CDR3 comprises 15 residues. The CDR3 DNA reads as TGTACCAGCAGTGAATGGGGGGGGGGTTACAATGAGCAGTTCTTC. It codes for CTSSEWGGGYNEQFF.

This clonotype was seen a handful of times. This sequence joins TRBV30 and TRBJ1-5; the D gene is possibly TRBD1 (5 bases). Per germline, CDR1 GTSNPN and CDR2 SVGIG (reference sequence). The CDR3 has 15 amino acids. Trimming took 3 bases from V and 2 from J, leaving 14 bases between them. CDR3: CAWRSGVGGNQPQHF. The CDR3 region has the DNA TGTGCCTGGAGGTCGGGGGTCGGGGGCAATCAGCCCCAGCATTTT.

CDR3 bases: TGTGCCAGCAGCGCACAGGGTTCGCGTACTGAAGCTTTCTTT. Translated: CASSAQGSRTEAFF. The chain has TRBV6-6 and TRBJ1-1; D perhaps matches TRBD1 (6 bases). Trimming left V 6 bases short and J 5 bases short, with 16 bases between. This CDR3 region has 14 residues. Germline assignment: CDR1 MNHNY and CDR2 SVGAGI (reference sequence).

Remarks on this clonotype: Because the CDR3 is missing its conserved closing phenylalanine or tryptophan, this is likely a read error. The V and J genes are TRBV6-2 or TRBV6-3 and TRBJ2-1; 7 positions match TRBD2. Per germline, CDR1 MNHEY and CDR2 SVGEGT. The CDR3 is made up of 16 amino acids. J gave up 5 bases and V 4 bases, and 11 bases lay outside the gene matches. CDR3 sequence (DNA): TGTGCCAGCAGTTTCGGGACTATCGGACTCGACAATGAGCAGTTCTTA. Translated, it gives CASSFGTIGLDNEQFL.

This rearrangement joins TRBV5-6 to TRBJ2-7; D possibly corresponds to TRBD1 (6 bases). Germline V gene lookup returns CDR1 SGHDT and CDR2 YYEEEE. CDR3 length: 14 residues. Trimming shortened V by 0 bases and J by 2 bases, and 9 bases separated the two germline ends. This CDR3 reads CASSLVQGAYEQYF. For the CDR3, the DNA is TGTGCCAGCAGCTTGGTACAGGGAGCCTACGAGCAGTACTTC.

Of note for this clonotype: The conserved final phenylalanine or tryptophan is absent from the CDR3, which likely points to a read error. The chain couples TRBV11-2 to TRBJ2-5, with D perhaps TRBD2 (5 bases). Germline V gene data show CDR1 as SGHAT and CDR2 as FQNNGV. The CDR3 covers 18 residues. CDR3 DNA: TGCGCCAGCAGCTTAGCGAGGCTAACCCTGGGAAAAAAAGAGACCCAGTACCTC. Translating gives CASSLARLTLGKKETQYL.

V and J are TRBV20-1 and TRBJ2-5, with a possible D match to TRBD2 (7 bases). Trimming pared 0 bases from V and 5 bases from J, leaving 16 bases between. CDR3 length: 15 residues. The germline gives CDR1 DFQATT, CDR2 SNEGSKA (reference sequence). The CDR3 bases are TGCAGTGCTAGAGAATGGGGGGGCCCGAGGGAGACCCAGTACTTC. It codes for CSAREWGGPRETQYF.

Worth noting for this clonotype: The germline gene is not matched at one end of the junction; a read error may be the cause. The V call is TRBV5-4, the J call TRBJ2-1, with D perhaps TRBD1 (6 bases). Germline-derived CDR1 and CDR2 are SGHNT and YYREEE (reference sequence). The length of the CDR3 is 16 residues. This CDR3 is CASSPRAQGSYNGQFF. CDR3 nucleotide sequence: TGTGCCAGCAGCCCGAGGGCACAGGGCTCCTACAATGGGCAGTTCTTC. The full variable domain, its missing parts supplied by reference TRBV5-4 and TRBJ2-1, is ETGVTQSPTHLIKTRGQQVTLRCSSQSGHNTVSWYQQALGQGPQFIFQYYREEENGRGNFPPRFSGLQFPNYSSELNVNALELDDSALYLCASSPRAQGSYNGQFFGPGTRLTVL.

This clonotype was seen at least ten times. This sequence joins TRBV11-2 and TRBJ2-3; D possibly corresponds to TRBD2 (5 bases). Per germline, CDR1 SGHAT and CDR2 FQNNGV. The CDR3 extends over 15 amino acids. The V end lost 5 bases, the J end lost 1 base, and 13 bases lay between the germline ends. In DNA, the CDR3 is TGTGCCAGCAGCACAAGCGGACTCGGCACAGATACGCAGTATTTT. Amino acids: CASSTSGLGTDTQYF.

As concerns this clonotype: The junction and the germline gene differ at one end; a read error may be behind it. This chain uses TRBV11-3 with TRBJ2-2; D is possibly TRBD2 (5 bases). The CDR3 is 14 residues long. The V gene's germline CDR1 is SGHNT and CDR2 YENEEA. The CDR3 coding sequence is TGTGCCGGCAGCTCTGATTCTGGCACCGGGGAGCCGTTTTTT. It specifies CAGSSDSGTGEPFF.

Points on this clonotype: A much larger clone lies a single base off, so this may be a read error. This rearrangement joins TRBV6-6 to TRBJ2-5; 9 bases align to TRBD1. CDR1 is MNHNY and CDR2 is SVGAGI in the germline V gene (reference sequence). The CDR3 is 15 residues long. The CDR3 is CTSTESGQGGETQYF. The CDR3 DNA follows: TGTACCAGCACCGAATCGGGACAGGGTGGGGAGACCCAGTACTTC.

This clonotype was recorded only once. The genes are TRBV11-3 and TRBJ1-1; D is unresolved. From germline, CDR1 is SGHNT and CDR2 YENEEA. The CDR3 is 13 amino acids. V gave up 5 bases and J gave up 6 bases, with 13 bases separating them. CDR3: CASSLVLGAEAFF. CDR3 nucleotide sequence: TGTGCCAGCAGCCTAGTACTGGGCGCTGAAGCTTTCTTT.

This rearrangement joins TRBV11-3 to TRBJ2-1; D possibly uses TRBD1 or TRBD2 (5 bases each). Germline V gene lookup returns CDR1 SGHNT and CDR2 YENEEA. CDR3 length: 13 amino acids. The CDR3 coding sequence is TGTGGCGCGCCTCGGGGCCCGGACAATGAGCAGTTCTTC. Translated: CGAPRGPDNEQFF.

Details on this clonotype: At one end, the junction sequence differs from germline, possibly due to a read error. V usage is TRBV11-2 and J usage is TRBJ1-2; D is uncertain. CDR3 length: 15 residues. From germline, CDR1 is SGHAT and CDR2 FQNNGV. CDR3: CTSSANPQPNYGYTF. In DNA form, the CDR3 reads TGTACCAGCAGCGCCAACCCACAACCTAACTATGGCTACACCTTC.

This clonotype has more than one count but fewer than ten. V is TRBV28 and J is TRBJ2-3; D not resolved. CDR1 and CDR2 (germline): MDHEN, SYDVKM. V was trimmed by 4 bases and J by 5 bases, leaving 13 bases between them. The CDR3 is 14 residues long. The DNA for the CDR3 is TGTGCCAGCAGTTCGGACGCGGCGGTAGATACGCAGTATTTT. Translating it yields CASSSDAAVDTQYF.

Written as DNA, the CDR3 is TGTGCCAGTAGTCAAGCGGGAGGGAACTACGAGCAGTACTTC. It encodes CASSQAGGNYEQYF. V is TRBV6-2 or TRBV6-3 and J is TRBJ2-7, with TRBD2 identical over 10 bases. There are 14 residues in the CDR3. The J segment lost 3 bases and the V segment lost 9 bases, leaving 8 bases of the junction unmatched. The germline V gene encodes CDR1 MNHEY and CDR2 SVGEGT.

Concerning this clonotype itself: This is likely a read error, given that the CDR3 carries no conserved phenylalanine or tryptophan at its end. The V call is TRBV6-5, the J call TRBJ1-2; D may be TRBD1 (6 bases). The CDR3 has 12 residues. CDR1 is MNHEY and CDR2 is SVGAGI in the germline V gene. The V and J ends lost 5 bases and 5 bases respectively, with 9 bases between them. The CDR3 region is CASSMRGYGYTS. The CDR3 region has the DNA TGTGCCAGCAGTATGAGGGGGTATGGCTACACCTCC.